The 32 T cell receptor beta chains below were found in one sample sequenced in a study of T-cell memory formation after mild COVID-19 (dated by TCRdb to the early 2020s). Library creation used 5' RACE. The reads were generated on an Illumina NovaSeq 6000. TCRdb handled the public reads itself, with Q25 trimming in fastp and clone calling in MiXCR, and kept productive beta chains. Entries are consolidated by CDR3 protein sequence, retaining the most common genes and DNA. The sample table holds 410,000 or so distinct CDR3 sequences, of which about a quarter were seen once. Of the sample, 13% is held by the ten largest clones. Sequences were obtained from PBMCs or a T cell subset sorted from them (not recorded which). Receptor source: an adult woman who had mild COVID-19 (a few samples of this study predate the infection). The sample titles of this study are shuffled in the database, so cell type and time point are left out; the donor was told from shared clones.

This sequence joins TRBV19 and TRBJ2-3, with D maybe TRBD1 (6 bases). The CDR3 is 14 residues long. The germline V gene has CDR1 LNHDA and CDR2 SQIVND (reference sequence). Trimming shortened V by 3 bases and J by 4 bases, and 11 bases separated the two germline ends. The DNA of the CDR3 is TGTGCCAGTAGTATTCCTGGGGGCGCAGATACGCAGTATTTT. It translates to CASSIPGGADTQYF.

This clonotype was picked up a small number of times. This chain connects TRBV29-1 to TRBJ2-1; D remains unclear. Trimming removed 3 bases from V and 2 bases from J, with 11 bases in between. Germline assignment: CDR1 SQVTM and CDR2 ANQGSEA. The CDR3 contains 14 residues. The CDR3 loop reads CSVESQRAYNEQFF. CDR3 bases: TGCAGCGTTGAGTCCCAAAGGGCCTACAATGAGCAGTTCTTC.

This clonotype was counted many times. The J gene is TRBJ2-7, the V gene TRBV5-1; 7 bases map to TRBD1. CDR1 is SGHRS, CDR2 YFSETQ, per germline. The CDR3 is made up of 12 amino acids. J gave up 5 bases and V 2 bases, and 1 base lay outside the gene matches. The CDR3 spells CASSLTGDEQYF. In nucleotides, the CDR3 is TGCGCCAGCAGCTTAACAGGGGACGAGCAGTACTTC.

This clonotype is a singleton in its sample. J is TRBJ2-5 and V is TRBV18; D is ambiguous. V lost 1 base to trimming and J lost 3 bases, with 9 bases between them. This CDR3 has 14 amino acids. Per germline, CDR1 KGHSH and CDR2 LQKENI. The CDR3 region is CASSPLANKETQYF. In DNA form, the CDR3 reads TGTGCCAGCTCACCACTAGCTAATAAAGAGACCCAGTACTTC.

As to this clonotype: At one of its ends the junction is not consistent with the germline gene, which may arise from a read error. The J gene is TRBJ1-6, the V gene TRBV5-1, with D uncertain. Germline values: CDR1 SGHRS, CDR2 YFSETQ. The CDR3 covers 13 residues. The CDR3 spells CASSLSRNPPLHF. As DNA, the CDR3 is TGCGCCAGCAGCTTATCACGTAATCCACCCCTCCACTTT.

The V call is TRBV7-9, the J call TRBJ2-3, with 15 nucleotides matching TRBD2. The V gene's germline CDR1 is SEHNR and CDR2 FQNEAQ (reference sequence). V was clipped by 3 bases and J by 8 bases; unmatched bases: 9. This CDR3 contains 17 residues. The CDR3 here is CASSFPHGLAGGGTQYF. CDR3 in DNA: TGTGCCAGCAGCTTCCCGCATGGACTAGCGGGGGGGGGTACGCAGTATTTT.

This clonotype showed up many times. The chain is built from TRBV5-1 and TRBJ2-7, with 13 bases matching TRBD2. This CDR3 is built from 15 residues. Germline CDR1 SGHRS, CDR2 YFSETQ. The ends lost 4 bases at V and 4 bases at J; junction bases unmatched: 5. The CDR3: CASSTGTSGTYEQYF. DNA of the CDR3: TGCGCCAGCAGCACCGGGACTAGCGGGACGTACGAGCAGTACTTC.

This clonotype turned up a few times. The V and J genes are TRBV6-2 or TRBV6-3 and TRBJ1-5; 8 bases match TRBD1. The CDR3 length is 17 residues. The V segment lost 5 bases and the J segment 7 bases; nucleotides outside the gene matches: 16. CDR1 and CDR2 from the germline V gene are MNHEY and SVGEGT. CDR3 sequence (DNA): TGTGCCAGCAGTAACAGGCGGCAGGGACAGGTGAACCAGCCCCAGCATTTT. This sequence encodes CASSNRRQGQVNQPQHF.

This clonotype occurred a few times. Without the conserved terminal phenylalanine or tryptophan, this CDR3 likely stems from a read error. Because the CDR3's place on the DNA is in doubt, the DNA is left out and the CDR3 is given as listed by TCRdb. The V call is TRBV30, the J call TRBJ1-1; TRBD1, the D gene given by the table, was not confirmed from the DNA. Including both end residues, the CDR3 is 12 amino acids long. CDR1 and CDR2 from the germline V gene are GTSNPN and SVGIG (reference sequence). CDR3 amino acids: CAWSVNIGDLGL.

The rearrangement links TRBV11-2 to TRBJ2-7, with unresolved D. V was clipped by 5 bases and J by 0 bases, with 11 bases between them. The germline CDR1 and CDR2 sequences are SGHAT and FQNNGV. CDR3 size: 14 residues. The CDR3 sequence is CASSAEYTSYEQYF. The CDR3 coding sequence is TGTGCCAGCAGCGCGGAATACACCTCCTACGAGCAGTACTTC.

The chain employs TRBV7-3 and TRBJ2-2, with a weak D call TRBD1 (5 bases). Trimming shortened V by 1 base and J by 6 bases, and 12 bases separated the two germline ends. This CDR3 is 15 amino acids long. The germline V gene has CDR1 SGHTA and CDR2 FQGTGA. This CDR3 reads CASSLMASRAGELFF. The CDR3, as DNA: TGTGCCAGCAGCTTAATGGCGAGCAGGGCCGGGGAGCTGTTTTTT.

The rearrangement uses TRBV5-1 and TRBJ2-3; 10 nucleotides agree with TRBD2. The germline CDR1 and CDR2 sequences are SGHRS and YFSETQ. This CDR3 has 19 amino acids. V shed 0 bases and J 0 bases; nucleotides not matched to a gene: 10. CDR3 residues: CASSLALAGVASSTDTQYF. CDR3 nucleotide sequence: TGCGCCAGCAGCTTGGCCCTAGCGGGAGTAGCCTCTAGCACAGATACGCAGTATTTT.

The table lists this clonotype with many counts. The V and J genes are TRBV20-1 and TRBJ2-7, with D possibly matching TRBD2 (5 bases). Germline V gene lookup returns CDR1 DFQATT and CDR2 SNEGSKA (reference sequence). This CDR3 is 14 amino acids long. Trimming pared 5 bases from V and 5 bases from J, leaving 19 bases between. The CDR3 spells CSAPREGRLNEQYF. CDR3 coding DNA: TGCAGTGCTCCTAGAGAGGGCAGGCTCAACGAGCAGTACTTC.

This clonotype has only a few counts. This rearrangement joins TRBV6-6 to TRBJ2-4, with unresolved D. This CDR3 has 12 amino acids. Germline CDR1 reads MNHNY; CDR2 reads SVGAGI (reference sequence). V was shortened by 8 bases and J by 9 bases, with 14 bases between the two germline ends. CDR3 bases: TGTGCCAGCTGCACCCTGAGTGGCATTCAGTACTTC. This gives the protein CASCTLSGIQYF.

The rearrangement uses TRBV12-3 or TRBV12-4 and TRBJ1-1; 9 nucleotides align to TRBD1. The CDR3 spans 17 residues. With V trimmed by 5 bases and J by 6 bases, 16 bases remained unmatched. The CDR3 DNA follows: TGTGCCAGCAGTCCCCCCTTGTTTGGACAGGGGCGACCTGAAGCTTTCTTT. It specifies CASSPPLFGQGRPEAFF.

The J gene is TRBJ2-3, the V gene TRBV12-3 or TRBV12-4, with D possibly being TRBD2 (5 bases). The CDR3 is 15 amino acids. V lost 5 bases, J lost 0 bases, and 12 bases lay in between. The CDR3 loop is CASSRLSGSTDTQYF. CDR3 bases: TGTGCCAGCAGTCGCTTATCGGGAAGCACAGATACGCAGTATTTT.

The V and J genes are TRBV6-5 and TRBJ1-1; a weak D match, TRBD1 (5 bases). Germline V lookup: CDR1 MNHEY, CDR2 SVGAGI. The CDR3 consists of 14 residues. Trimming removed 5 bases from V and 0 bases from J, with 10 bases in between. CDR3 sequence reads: CASSQRQLNTEAFF. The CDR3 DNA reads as TGTGCCAGCAGTCAGAGACAGCTGAACACTGAAGCTTTCTTT.

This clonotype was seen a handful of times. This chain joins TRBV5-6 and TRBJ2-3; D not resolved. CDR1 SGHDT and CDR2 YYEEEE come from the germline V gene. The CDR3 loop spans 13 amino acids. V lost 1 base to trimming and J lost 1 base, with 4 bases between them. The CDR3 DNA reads TGTGCCAGCAGCTTGAAAGGCACAGATACGCAGTATTTT. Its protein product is CASSLKGTDTQYF.

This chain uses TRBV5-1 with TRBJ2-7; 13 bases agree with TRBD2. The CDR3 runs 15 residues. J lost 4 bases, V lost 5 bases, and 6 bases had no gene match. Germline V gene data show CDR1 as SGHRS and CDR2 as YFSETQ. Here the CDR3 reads CASRHGTSGMYEQYF. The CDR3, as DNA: TGCGCCAGCAGACACGGGACTAGCGGGATGTACGAGCAGTACTTC.

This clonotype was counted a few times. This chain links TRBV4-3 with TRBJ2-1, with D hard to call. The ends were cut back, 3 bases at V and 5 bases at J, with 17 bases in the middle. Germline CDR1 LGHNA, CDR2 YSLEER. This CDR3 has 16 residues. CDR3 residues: CASSQERAYRHNEQFF. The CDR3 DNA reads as TGCGCCAGCAGCCAGGAACGGGCCTACCGTCACAATGAGCAGTTCTTC.

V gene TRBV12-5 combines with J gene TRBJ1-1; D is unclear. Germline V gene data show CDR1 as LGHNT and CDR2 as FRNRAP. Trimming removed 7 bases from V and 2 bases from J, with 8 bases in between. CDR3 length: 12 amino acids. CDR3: CASEGFNTEAFF. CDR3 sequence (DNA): TGTGCTAGTGAGGGTTTTAACACTGAAGCTTTCTTT.

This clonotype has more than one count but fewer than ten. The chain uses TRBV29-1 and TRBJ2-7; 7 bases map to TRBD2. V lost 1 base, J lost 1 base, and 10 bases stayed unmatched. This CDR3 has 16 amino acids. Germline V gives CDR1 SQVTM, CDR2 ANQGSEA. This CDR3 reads CSVEGEEIAGSYEQYF. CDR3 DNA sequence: TGCAGCGTTGAAGGAGAGGAAATAGCGGGTTCCTACGAGCAGTACTTC.

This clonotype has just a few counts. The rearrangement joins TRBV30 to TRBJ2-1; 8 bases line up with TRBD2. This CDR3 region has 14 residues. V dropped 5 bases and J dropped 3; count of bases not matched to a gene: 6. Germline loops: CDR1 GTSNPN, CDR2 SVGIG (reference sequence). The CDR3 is CAWDGREVYNEQFF. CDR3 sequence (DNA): TGTGCCTGGGATGGGCGGGAGGTCTACAATGAGCAGTTCTTC.

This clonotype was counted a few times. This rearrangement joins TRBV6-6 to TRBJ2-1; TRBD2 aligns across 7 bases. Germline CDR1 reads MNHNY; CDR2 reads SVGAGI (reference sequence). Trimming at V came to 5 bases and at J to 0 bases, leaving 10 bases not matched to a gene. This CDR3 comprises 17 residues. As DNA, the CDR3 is TGTGCCAGCAGTCCTCCATTGGGAGGGATCTCCTACAATGAGCAGTTCTTC. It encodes CASSPPLGGISYNEQFF.

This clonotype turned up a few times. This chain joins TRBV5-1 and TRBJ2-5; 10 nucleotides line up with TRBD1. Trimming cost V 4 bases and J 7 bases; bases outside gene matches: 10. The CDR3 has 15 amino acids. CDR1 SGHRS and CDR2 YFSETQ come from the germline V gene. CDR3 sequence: CASSTGTGVEGTQYF. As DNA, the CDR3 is TGCGCCAGCAGCACCGGGACAGGGGTCGAAGGGACCCAGTACTTC.

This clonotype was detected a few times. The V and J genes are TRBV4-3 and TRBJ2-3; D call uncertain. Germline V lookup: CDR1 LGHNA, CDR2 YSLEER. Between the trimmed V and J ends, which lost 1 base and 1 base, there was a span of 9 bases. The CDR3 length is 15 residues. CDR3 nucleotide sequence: TGCGCCAGCAGCCAAGCCTATGGCCGCACAGATACGCAGTATTTT. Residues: CASSQAYGRTDTQYF.

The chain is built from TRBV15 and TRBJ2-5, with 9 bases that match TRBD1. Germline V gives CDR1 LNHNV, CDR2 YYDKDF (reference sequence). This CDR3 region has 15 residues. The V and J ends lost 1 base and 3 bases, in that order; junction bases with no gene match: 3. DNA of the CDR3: TGTGCCACCAGCAGAGCCACAGGGGGCGAAGAGACCCAGTACTTC. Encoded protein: CATSRATGGEETQYF.

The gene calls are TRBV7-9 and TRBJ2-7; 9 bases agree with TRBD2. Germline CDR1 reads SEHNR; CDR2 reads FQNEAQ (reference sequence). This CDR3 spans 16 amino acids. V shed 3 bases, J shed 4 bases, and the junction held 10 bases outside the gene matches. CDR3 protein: CASSLALGLAVYEQYF. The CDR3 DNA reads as TGTGCCAGCAGCTTGGCCCTGGGACTAGCCGTGTACGAGCAGTACTTC.

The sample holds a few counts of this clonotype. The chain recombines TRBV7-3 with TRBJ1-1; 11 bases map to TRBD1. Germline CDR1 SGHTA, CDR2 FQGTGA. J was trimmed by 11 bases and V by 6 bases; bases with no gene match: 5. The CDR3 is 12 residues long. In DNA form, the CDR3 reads TGTGCCAGCAGTTTCGGACAGGGGGCGGCTTTCTTT. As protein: CASSFGQGAAFF.

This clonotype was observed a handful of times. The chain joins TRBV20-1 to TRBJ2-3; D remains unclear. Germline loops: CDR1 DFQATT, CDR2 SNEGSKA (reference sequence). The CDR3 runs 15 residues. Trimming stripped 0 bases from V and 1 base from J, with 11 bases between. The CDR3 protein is CSARDFRARTDTQYF. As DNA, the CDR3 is TGCAGTGCTAGAGATTTTCGCGCCCGCACAGATACGCAGTATTTT.

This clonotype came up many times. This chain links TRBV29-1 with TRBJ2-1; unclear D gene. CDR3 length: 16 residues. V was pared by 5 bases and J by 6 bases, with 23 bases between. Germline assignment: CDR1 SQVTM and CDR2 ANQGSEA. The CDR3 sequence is CSVPPPLGRAINEQFF. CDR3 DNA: TGCAGCGTTCCACCACCCCTCGGAAGGGCCATCAATGAGCAGTTCTTC.

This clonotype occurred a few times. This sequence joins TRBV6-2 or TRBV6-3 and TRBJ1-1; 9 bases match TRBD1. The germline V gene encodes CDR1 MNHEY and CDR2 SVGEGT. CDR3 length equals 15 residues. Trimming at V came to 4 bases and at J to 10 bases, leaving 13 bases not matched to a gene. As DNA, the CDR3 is TGTGCCAGCAGTTCCCTAACTGACAGGGGGTGGCGAGCTTTCTTT. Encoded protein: CASSSLTDRGWRAFF.